This T cell receptor (beta chain) was retrieved from a study of neurological immune-mediated disorders. Overall study results and limits: The expanded clones of different subjects shared no CDR3 amino acid sequences (suggesting private repertoires in all groups).

In this sample, this clonotype turned up many times. Its specificity is not known. A single run covered 15-18 subjects with over 180 million TCR-beta sequences. TCRdb re-called the 5' RACE reads through MiXCR, storing one row per CDR3 protein. The table shows roughly 21,000 distinct CDR3 sequences, with more than 14% occurring only once. The germline V gene encodes CDR1 SGHTA and CDR2 FQGNSA. This CDR3 is built from 16 residues. V was clipped by 7 bases and J by 4 bases, with 17 bases between them. Sequencing input: PBMCs. The rearrangement links TRBV7-2 to TRBJ2-6; no reliable D call. This clonotype was sampled from a female donor with HTLV-1-associated myelopathy (HAM/TSP). The CDR3 nucleotides are TGTGCCAGCAAGCCCGGGCCCCGGGCCGGGGCCAACGTCCTGACTTTC. This translates into CASKPGPRAGANVLTF.